The subject of this entry is one T cell receptor beta chain. This sample stems from a study of T cell clones after liver transplantation. Study details: Immunosuppression withdrawal was tried within 2 years after liver transplantation in this trial. HCV positivity affected three of eight recipients; the rest lacked autoimmune or viral indications.

Profiled with immunoSEQ multiplex PCR; TCRdb holds only in-frame clones, not every one. This sample has 45,000 to 55,000 clones, with approximately 84% found just once. The V and J ends lost 2 bases and 5 bases respectively, with 16 bases between them. Germline assignment: CDR1 SGHDT and CDR2 YYEEEE. The CDR3 has 16 residues. The rearrangement uses TRBV5-6 and TRBJ1-4, with TRBD1 as a possible D gene (6 bases). Specimen: CD4+ T cells from blood, collected before liver transplant. This sequence was found in a human donor who received a liver transplant. DNA for the CDR3: TGTGCCAGCAGCTTCTCCTCCGACAGGAGCAATGAAAAACTGTTTTTT. Amino acid sequence: CASSFSSDRSNEKLFF.